One and the same sample provided the 13 T cell receptor beta chains below, sequenced in a study of tumor-infiltrating lymphocytes in oesophageal squamous cell carcinoma. MiXCR, run by TCRdb on the PCR reads, gives a single entry per CDR3 protein. The top ten clones hold around a third of a sample with about 12,000 distinct CDR3 sequences, 45% to 65% of them seen once. Material: esophageal tumor tissue. The origin of the receptors is a female donor with esophageal squamous cell carcinoma.

With respect to this clonotype: The CDR3 end shows no conserved phenylalanine or tryptophan, and so a read error is likely. No DNA is shown, since the ends of the CDR3 on it are uncertain; the CDR3 is the one TCRdb lists. The chain uses TRBV7-2 and TRBJ2-7; the table's D call, TRBD2, was not checked against the DNA. Germline CDR1 reads SGHTA; CDR2 reads FQGNSA. The CDR3 has 17 residues if both end residues are counted. The CDR3 reads CASSLGSGAYYEQYFGS.

The rearrangement joins TRBV6-8 to TRBJ1-4; TRBD1 agrees at 7 bases. CDR1 is MNHGY and CDR2 is SAAAGT in the germline V gene. J was trimmed by 16 bases and V by 5 bases; bases with no gene match: 19. This CDR3 has 15 amino acids. CDR3 region: CASSNQPGQLAPPFF. The CDR3 nucleotides are TGTGCCAGCAGTAACCAACCGGGACAGCTCGCTCCTCCGTTTTTT.

CDR3: CASSPQAYEQYF. The CDR3 bases are TGTGCCAGCAGCCCGCAGGCCTACGAGCAGTACTTC. This chain uses TRBV11-2 with TRBJ2-1; the D is unclear. The J call may be mistaken, given a closer DNA end match to TRBJ2-7. Germline V CDR1 and CDR2: SGHAT, FQNNGV. This CDR3 is 12 amino acids long.

The CDR3 nucleotides read TGTGCCAGCAGCCGGGGACTAGCGGGAGTCGATGAGCAGTACTTC. This codes for CASSRGLAGVDEQYF. J is TRBJ2-1 and V is TRBV14; 14 bases line up with TRBD2. The J call is uncertain, as TRBJ2-7 better fits the DNA end. Per the germline V gene, CDR1 is SGHDN and CDR2 is FVKESK. The CDR3 has 15 amino acids.

A note on this clonotype: No conserved phenylalanine or tryptophan ends this CDR3, so it is likely a read error. The DNA is omitted, as the CDR3 cannot be located on it reliably, and the CDR3 follows TCRdb's listing. This rearrangement joins TRBV7-2 to TRBJ2-3; the D segment call TRBD1 is taken from the table without a DNA check. The CDR3 spans 19 amino acids, including both terminal residues. Germline loops: CDR1 SGHTA, CDR2 FQGNSA. The CDR3 loop is CASSLRNETGFPTSSTLGT.

The chain links TRBV6-1 to TRBJ2-5; D gene ambiguous. The J call may be mistaken, given a closer DNA end match to TRBJ2-7. CDR1 MNHNS and CDR2 SASEGT come from the germline V gene. The CDR3 contains 15 residues. The CDR3: CASSESSARKDEQYF. The DNA for the CDR3 is TGTGCCAGCAGTGAAAGCTCAGCACGGAAAGACGAGCAGTACTTC.

V and J are TRBV7-4 and TRBJ2-7; D is uncertain. This CDR3 has 13 residues. The V end lost 1 base, the J end lost 3 bases, and 7 bases lay between the germline ends. Per germline, CDR1 SGHVT and CDR2 SQSDAQ. CDR3: CASSLGSDYEQYF. Written as DNA, the CDR3 is TGTGCCAGCAGCTTAGGGAGCGACTACGAGCAGTACTTC.

The rearrangement links TRBV11-3 to TRBJ2-5, with D unresolved. The V and J ends lost 2 bases and 4 bases respectively, with 8 bases between them. The CDR3 runs 13 residues. In germline, CDR1 is SGHNT, CDR2 YENEEA. CDR3 sequence: CASSLNSLETQYF. CDR3 coding DNA: TGTGCCAGCAGCTTAAATAGCTTAGAGACCCAGTACTTC.

This rearrangement joins TRBV7-6 to TRBJ1-5, with 10 nucleotides matching TRBD1. V trimming: 6 bases; J trimming: 7 bases; junction bases outside the gene matches: 6. CDR1 SGHVS and CDR2 FNYEAQ come from the germline V gene. This CDR3 has 14 amino acids. The CDR3 spells CASSPRTGGQPQHF. The CDR3 bases are TGTGCCAGCAGTCCCCGGACAGGGGGGCAGCCCCAGCATTTT. Complete variable domain (other parts from reference TRBV7-6 and TRBJ1-5): GAGVSQSPRYKVTKRGQDVALRCDPISGHVSLYWYRQALGQGPEFLTYFNYEAQQDKSGLPNDRFSAERPEGSISTLTIQRTEQRDSAMYRCASSPRTGGQPQHFGDGTRLSIL.

About this clonotype itself: Given the absence of the conserved phenylalanine or tryptophan at the CDR3 end, a read error is likely. It is unclear where the CDR3 begins or ends on the DNA, so no DNA is shown, and the CDR3 is as TCRdb lists it. The genes are TRBV28 and TRBJ2-5; the table's D call of TRBD1 was not tested on the DNA. The germline V gene has CDR1 MDHEN and CDR2 SYDVKM. With termini counted, the CDR3 has 17 amino acids. CDR3 protein: CASSSDDREVYGYTFGS.

In its sample, this clonotype was seen many times. The chain couples TRBV19 to TRBJ2-7, with TRBD1 matching over 8 bases. The CDR3 consists of 15 residues. V trimming: 5 bases; J trimming: 2 bases; junction bases outside the gene matches: 8. Germline values: CDR1 LNHDA, CDR2 SQIVND (reference sequence). The DNA of the CDR3 is TGTGCCAGTAGTGCCCGGGACAGGCTACCCTACGAGCAGTACTTC. Translation gives CASSARDRLPYEQYF. Supplemented by reference TRBV19 and TRBJ2-7, the full variable domain reads DGGITQSPKYLFRKEGQNVTLSCEQNLNHDAMYWYRQDPGQGLRLIYYSQIVNDFQKGDIAEGYSVSREKKESFPLTVTSAQKNPTAFYLCASSARDRLPYEQYFGPGTRLTVT.

The rearrangement uses TRBV12-3 or TRBV12-4 and TRBJ1-5; D not resolved. V was cut by 3 bases and J by 4 bases, with 13 bases left in between. This CDR3 has 15 residues. CDR3 region: CASSFPLVWNQPQHF. CDR3 nucleotide sequence: TGTGCCAGCAGTTTTCCGTTGGTTTGGAATCAGCCCCAGCATTTT.

This clonotype ranks as medium-sized (0.01 to 0.1%). The chain uses TRBV28 and TRBJ2-3; D gene ambiguous. Between the trimmed V and J ends, which lost 3 bases and 0 bases, there was a span of 10 bases. CDR3 length: 15 residues. The germline V gene has CDR1 MDHEN and CDR2 SYDVKM. The CDR3 DNA sequence: TGTGCCAGCAGTTTCCTCTCGGCTAGCACAGATACGCAGTATTTT. It translates to CASSFLSASTDTQYF.